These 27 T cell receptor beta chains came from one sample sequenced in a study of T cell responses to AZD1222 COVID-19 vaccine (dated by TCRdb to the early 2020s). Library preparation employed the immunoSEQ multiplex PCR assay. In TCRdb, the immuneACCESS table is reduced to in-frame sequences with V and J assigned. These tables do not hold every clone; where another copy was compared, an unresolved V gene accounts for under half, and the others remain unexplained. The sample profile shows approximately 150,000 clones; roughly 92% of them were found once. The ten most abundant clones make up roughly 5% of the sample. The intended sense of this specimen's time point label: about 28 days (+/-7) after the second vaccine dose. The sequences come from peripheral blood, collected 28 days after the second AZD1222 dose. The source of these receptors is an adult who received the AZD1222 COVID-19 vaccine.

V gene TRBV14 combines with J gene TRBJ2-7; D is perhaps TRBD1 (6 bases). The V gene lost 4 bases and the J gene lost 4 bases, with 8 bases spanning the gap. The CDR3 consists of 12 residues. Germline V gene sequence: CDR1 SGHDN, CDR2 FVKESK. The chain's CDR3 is CASSPRGYEQYF. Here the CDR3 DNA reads TGTGCCAGCAGCCCGAGGGGGTACGAGCAGTACTTC.

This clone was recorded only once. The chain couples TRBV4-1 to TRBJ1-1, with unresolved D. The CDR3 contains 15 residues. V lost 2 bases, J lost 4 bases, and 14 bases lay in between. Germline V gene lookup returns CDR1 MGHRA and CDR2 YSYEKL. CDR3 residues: CASSQPTRVGTEAFF. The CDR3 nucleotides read TGCGCCAGCAGCCAACCGACGAGGGTGGGCACTGAAGCTTTCTTT.

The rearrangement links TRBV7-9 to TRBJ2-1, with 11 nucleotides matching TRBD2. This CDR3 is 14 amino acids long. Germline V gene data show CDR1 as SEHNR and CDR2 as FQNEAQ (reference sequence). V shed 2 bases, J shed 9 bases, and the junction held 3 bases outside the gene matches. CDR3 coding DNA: TGTGCCAGCAGCTTACTAGCGGGAGGCGGTGAGCAGTTCTTC. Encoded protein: CASSLLAGGGEQFF.

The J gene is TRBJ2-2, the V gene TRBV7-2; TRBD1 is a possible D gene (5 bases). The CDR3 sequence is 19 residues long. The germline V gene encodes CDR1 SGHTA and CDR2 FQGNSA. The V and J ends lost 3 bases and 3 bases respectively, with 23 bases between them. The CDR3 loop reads CASSFPPGAMDTHTGELFF. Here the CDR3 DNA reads TGTGCCAGCAGCTTTCCCCCAGGCGCCATGGACACACACACCGGGGAGCTGTTTTTT.

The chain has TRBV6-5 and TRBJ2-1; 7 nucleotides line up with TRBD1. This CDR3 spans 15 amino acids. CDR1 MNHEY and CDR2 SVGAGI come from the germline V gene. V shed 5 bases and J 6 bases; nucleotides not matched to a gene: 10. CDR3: CASSNEGALVNEQFF. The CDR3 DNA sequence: TGTGCCAGCAGTAATGAGGGGGCGCTTGTCAATGAGCAGTTCTTC.

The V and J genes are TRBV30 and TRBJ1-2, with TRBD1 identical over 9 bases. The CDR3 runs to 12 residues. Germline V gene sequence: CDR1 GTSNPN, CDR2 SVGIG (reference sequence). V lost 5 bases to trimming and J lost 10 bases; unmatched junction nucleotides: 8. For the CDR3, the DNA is TGTGCCTGGGGGACAGGGAGACTTCACTACACCTTC. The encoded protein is CAWGTGRLHYTF.

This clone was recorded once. The CDR3 is CASSLGGLYEQYF. In DNA, the CDR3 is TGTGCCAGCAGCCTAGGGGGCCTGTACGAGCAGTACTTC. The chain joins TRBV6-5 to TRBJ2-7, with 7 bases that match TRBD1. The CDR3 is made up of 13 amino acids. The V gene end was trimmed by 6 bases and the J gene end by 4 bases; junction bases not matched to a gene: 6. CDR1 is MNHEY and CDR2 is SVGAGI in the germline V gene.

The CDR3 bases are TGTGCCAGCAGCCAAAGAGTTGAAAAACTGTTTTTT. This translates into CASSQRVEKLFF. V is TRBV12-3 or TRBV12-4 and J is TRBJ1-4; D gene uncertain. Trimming took 6 bases from V and 7 from J, leaving 9 bases between them. The CDR3 has 12 residues.

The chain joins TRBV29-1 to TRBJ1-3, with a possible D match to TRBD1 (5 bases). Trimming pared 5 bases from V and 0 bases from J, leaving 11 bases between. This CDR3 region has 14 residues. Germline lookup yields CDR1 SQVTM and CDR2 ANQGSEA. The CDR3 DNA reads TGCAGCGTTCTCCCGGGGGTCTCTGGAAACACCATATATTTT. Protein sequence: CSVLPGVSGNTIYF.

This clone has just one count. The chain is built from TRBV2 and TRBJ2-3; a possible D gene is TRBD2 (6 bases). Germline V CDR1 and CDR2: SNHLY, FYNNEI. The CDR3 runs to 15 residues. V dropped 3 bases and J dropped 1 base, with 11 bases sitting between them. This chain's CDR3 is CASSDALAGTDTQYF. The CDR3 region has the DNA TGTGCCAGCAGTGATGCACTAGCAGGCACAGATACGCAGTATTTT.

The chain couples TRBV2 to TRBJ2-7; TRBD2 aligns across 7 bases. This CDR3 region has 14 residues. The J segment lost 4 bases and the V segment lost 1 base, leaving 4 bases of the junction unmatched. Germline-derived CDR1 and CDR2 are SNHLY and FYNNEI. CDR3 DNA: TGTGCCAGCAGTGAAGACGGGAGGACGTACGAGCAGTACTTC. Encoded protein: CASSEDGRTYEQYF. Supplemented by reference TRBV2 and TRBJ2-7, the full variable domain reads EPEVTQTPSHQVTQMGQEVILRCVPISNHLYFYWYRQILGQKVEFLVSFYNNEISEKSEIFDDQFSVERPDGSNFTLKIRSTKLEDSAMYFCASSEDGRTYEQYFGPGTRLTVT.

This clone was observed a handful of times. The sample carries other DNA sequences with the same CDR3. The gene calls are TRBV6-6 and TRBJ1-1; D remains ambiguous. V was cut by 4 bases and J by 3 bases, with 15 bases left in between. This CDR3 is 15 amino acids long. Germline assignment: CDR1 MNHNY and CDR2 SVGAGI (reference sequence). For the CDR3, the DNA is TGTGCCAGCAGTTCCCCCCGGGCCGGGGACACTGAAGCTTTCTTT. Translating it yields CASSSPRAGDTEAFF.

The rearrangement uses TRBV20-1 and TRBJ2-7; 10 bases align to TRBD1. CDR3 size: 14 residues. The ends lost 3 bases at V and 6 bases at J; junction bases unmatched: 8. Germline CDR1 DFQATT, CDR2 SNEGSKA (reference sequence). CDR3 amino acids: CSASSGTGVGEQYF. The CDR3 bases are TGCAGTGCTAGTTCCGGGACAGGGGTGGGCGAGCAGTACTTC.

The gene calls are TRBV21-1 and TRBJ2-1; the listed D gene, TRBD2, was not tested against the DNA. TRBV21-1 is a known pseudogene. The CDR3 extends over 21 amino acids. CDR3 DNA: TGTGCCAGCAGCAAAGCGCTCCAGGGTGGACTAGCGGTAAGCTCCTACAATGAGCAGTTCTTC. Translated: CASSKALQGGLAVSSYNEQFF.

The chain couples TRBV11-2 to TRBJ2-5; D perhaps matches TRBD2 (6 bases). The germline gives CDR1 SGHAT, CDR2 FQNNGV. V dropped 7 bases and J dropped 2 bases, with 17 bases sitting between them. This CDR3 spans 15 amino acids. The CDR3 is CASTLGGAFQETQYF. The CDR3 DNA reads TGTGCCAGCACCCTAGGCGGGGCCTTTCAAGAGACCCAGTACTTC.

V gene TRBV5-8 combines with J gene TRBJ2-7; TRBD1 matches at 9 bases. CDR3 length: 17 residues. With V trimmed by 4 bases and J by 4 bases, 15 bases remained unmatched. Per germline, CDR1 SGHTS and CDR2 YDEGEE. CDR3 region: CASSQITTRDRAYEQYF. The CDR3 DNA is TGTGCCAGCAGCCAAATTACAACCCGGGACAGGGCTTACGAGCAGTACTTC.

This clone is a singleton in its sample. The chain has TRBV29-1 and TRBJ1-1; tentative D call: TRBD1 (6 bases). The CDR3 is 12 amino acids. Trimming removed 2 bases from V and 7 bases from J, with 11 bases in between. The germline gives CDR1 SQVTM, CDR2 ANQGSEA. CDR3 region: CSVERGRVEAFF. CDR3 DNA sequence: TGCAGCGTTGAACGGGGGCGGGTTGAAGCTTTCTTT.

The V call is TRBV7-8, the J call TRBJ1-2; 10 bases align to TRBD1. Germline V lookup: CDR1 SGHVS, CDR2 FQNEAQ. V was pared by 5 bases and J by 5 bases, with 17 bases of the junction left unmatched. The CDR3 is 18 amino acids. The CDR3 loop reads CASSQRRGQGPSGYGYTF. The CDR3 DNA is TGTGCCAGCAGCCAGAGGCGGGGACAGGGGCCCTCAGGGTATGGCTACACCTTC.

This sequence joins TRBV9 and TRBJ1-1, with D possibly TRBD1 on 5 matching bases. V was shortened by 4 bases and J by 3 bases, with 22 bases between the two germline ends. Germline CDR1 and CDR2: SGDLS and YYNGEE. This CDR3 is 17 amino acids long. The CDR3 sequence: CASSPRDGRSRDTEAFF. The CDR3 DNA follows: TGTGCCAGCAGCCCCAGGGACGGTCGTTCTAGAGACACTGAAGCTTTCTTT.

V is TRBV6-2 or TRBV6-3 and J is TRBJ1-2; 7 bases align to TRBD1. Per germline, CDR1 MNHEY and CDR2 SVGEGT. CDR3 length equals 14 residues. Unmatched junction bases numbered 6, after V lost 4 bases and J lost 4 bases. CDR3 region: CASSSAGGAYGYTF. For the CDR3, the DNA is TGTGCCAGCAGTTCGGCAGGGGGTGCCTATGGCTACACCTTC.

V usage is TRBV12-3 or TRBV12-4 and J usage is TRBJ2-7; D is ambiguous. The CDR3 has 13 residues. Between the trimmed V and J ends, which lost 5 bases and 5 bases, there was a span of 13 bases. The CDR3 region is CASSQRLVNEQYF. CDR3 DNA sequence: TGTGCCAGCAGTCAACGGTTGGTCAACGAGCAGTACTTC.

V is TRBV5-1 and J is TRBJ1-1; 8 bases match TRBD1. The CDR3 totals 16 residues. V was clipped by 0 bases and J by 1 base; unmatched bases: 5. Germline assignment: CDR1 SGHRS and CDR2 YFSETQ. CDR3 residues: CASSLGTGGRNTEAFF. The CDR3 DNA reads TGCGCCAGCAGCTTGGGTACAGGGGGTCGGAACACTGAAGCTTTCTTT.

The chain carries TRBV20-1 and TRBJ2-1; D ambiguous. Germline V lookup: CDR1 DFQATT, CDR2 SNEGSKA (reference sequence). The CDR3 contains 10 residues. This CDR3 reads CSGSYNEQFF. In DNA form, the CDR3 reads TGCAGCGGATCCTACAATGAGCAGTTCTTC.

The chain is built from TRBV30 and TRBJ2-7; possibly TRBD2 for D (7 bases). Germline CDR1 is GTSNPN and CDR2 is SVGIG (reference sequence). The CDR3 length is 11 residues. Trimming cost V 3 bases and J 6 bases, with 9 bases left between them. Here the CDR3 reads CAWRGGLEQYF. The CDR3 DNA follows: TGTGCCTGGAGGGGGGGGCTCGAGCAGTACTTC.

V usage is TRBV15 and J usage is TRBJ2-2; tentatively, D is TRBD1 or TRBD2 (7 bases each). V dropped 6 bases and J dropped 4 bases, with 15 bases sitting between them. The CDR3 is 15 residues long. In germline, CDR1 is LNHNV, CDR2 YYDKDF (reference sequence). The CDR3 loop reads CATRAGDRVTGELFF. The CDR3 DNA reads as TGTGCCACCAGGGCGGGGGACAGAGTCACCGGGGAGCTGTTTTTT.

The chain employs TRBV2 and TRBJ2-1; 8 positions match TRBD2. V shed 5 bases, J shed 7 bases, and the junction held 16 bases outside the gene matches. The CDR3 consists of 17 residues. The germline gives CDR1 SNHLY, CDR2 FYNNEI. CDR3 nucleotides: TGTGCCAGCAGTAAACTTTCCGGGACTAGTAGGGGTAATGAGCAGTTCTTC. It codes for CASSKLSGTSRGNEQFF.

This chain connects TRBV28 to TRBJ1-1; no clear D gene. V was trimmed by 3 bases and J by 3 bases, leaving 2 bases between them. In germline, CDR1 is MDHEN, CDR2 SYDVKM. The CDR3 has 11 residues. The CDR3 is CASSFYTEAFF. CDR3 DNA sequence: TGTGCCAGCAGTTTTTACACTGAAGCTTTCTTT.